A selection of T cell receptor beta chains follows, all from one sample in a study of shared T cell receptors in the human thymus. Sequenced by immunoSEQ multiplex PCR; TCRdb stores in-frame clones only, minus some. The sample records hundreds of thousands of clones, 75% to 80% being singletons. These same records also appear under a second study, on human thymus T cells.

Sequenced material: thymocytes. The source of these receptors is a boy under three years old with a congenital heart defect. The conserved cysteine and the conserved F or W are not part of the CDR3 here. The order of the fields is J gene, V gene, clone size, CDR3 protein. Clone size appears in some rows only: once, few, many, or a class for an expanded clone.

J: TRBJ2-3
V: TRBV7-7
size: few
CDR3: ASSPWTGSVSDTDTQY

J: TRBJ2-7
V: TRBV5-1
size: -
CDR3: ASGGGTSGDYEQY

J: TRBJ2-2
V: TRBV29-1
size: -
CDR3: SAGQGYTRELF

J: TRBJ1-5
V: TRBV15
size: -
CDR3: ATSRDQGEDHQH

J: TRBJ2-5
V: TRBV28
size: once
CDR3: ASSLCSPGRETQY

J: TRBJ1-1
V: TRBV27
size: -
CDR3: ASSLCGQARTEAF

J: TRBJ1-4
V: TRBV9
size: -
CDR3: ASSPAGAPEKLF

J: TRBJ2-7
V: TRBV7-9
size: -
CDR3: ASSLRLAGSYEQY

J: TRBJ2-7
V: TRBV14
size: -
CDR3: ASSQRTGLAGGLPYEQY

J: TRBJ1-2
V: TRBV5-1
size: -
CDR3: ASSLAGQTYGYT

J: TRBJ1-2
V: TRBV7-8
size: -
CDR3: ASSPHVILDRGANYGYT

J: TRBJ1-2
V: TRBV10-3
size: -
CDR3: AISALVDRRDRVYGYT

J: TRBJ2-7
V: TRBV14
size: -
CDR3: ASSQDMGQGFLEQY

J: TRBJ2-1
V: TRBV29-1
size: -
CDR3: SVEAVGTSGIYNEQF

J: TRBJ2-7
V: TRBV16
size: -
CDR3: ASSFQRAPGQLGTSGFSYEQY

J: TRBJ1-2
V: TRBV6-4
size: -
CDR3: ASSDSEGVKSYT

J: TRBJ2-2
V: TRBV13
size: -
CDR3: ASSPPGGLASTGELF

J: TRBJ1-1
V: TRBV7-2
size: -
CDR3: ASSSMGPTEAF

J: TRBJ2-3
V: TRBV25-1
size: -
CDR3: ASSEDGTSGRATDTQY

J: TRBJ2-7
V: TRBV4-3
size: -
CDR3: ASSQDPPGQGAHEQY

J: TRBJ2-5
V: TRBV19
size: -
CDR3: ASSGKTSGRGQETQY

J: TRBJ2-7
V: TRBV5-6
size: -
CDR3: ASSLGLAGGPSYEQY

J: TRBJ2-7
V: TRBV19
size: once
CDR3: ASSARQSCEQY

J: TRBJ2-7
V: TRBV11-3
size: -
CDR3: ASSLGGTSGREQY

J: TRBJ2-3
V: TRBV7-2
size: -
CDR3: ASSLVAGVAATDTQY

J: TRBJ1-2
V: TRBV5-6
size: -
CDR3: ASSPGQGAWIRYGYT

J: TRBJ2-7
V: TRBV12-5
size: -
CDR3: ASGPVPGEQY